This is a list of T cell receptor beta chains from one sample in a study of blood T cell repertoires in COVID-19. Some clones are missing from TCRdb's copy, which holds only in-frame ones; the method was immunoSEQ multiplex PCR. The sample records over 110,000 clones, approximately 89% being singletons. The sample was peripheral blood. All receptors derive from a human donor in a cohort sampled during active COVID-19. Each CDR3 is given with its conserved first and last residue. D genes are given only for firm matches. Rows may omit the clone size; those that give it use once, few, many or a size class.

size | J | D | V | DNA | CDR3
- | TRBJ1-1 | - | TRBV18 | TGTGCCAGCTCCCTCCCCGGCGGCCTGAACACTGAAGCTTTCTTT | CASSLPGGLNTEAFF
- | TRBJ2-7 | TRBD1 | TRBV6-6 | TGTGCCAGCGCCTCATGGGGACAGGGATCCTACGAGCAGTACTTC | CASASWGQGSYEQYF
- | TRBJ1-5 | - | TRBV5-6 | TGTGCCAGCACCCAGGGGAATCAGCCCCAGCATTTT | CASTQGNQPQHF
- | TRBJ1-5 | - | TRBV7-8 | TGTGCCAGCAGCTTAGGGTGGGCAGGTTATCAGCCCCAGCATTTT | CASSLGWAGYQPQHF
- | TRBJ1-3 | - | TRBV6-1 | TGTGCCAGCAGTGAACAGGGGTCCCTCGGAAACACCATATATTTT | CASSEQGSLGNTIYF
- | TRBJ2-7 | - | TRBV4-3 | TGCGCCAGCAGCCAAGACAGGGCCTACGAGCAGTACTTC | CASSQDRAYEQYF
- | TRBJ1-6 | - | TRBV27 | TGTGCCAGCAGTTTATCCGACAGTTCACCCCTCCACTTT | CASSLSDSSPLHF
- | TRBJ2-7 | - | TRBV6-6 | TGTGCCAGCAGTTACGCAGGGACCTACGAGCAGTACTTC | CASSYAGTYEQYF
- | TRBJ2-1 | - | TRBV4-1 | TGCGCCAGCAGCCAAAGAGGGGGTCACCAAGACAATGAGCAGTTCTTC | CASSQRGGHQDNEQFF
- | TRBJ2-7 | - | TRBV10-3 | TGTGCCATCAGTGAGTTTCTCTCGGGCGAGCAGTACTTC | CAISEFLSGEQYF
- | TRBJ1-4 | - | TRBV6-5 | TGTGCCAGCAGTTATAGGGGGACCGCTAATGAAAAACTGTTTTTT | CASSYRGTANEKLFF
- | TRBJ2-7 | TRBD2 | TRBV2 | TGTGCCATGACGCGGACTAGCGGGGCCTACGAGCAGTACTTC | CAMTRTSGAYEQYF
- | TRBJ2-5 | TRBD1 | TRBV24-1 | TGTGCCACCAGTGATTTGTGGCAGGGGGTACAAGAGACCCAGTACTTC | CATSDLWQGVQETQYF
few | TRBJ2-1 | - | TRBV7-9 | TGTGCCAGCAGCCCCAGCAATGAGCAGTTCTTC | CASSPSNEQFF
- | TRBJ2-3 | - | TRBV9 | TGTGCCAGCAGCGGGACAGCTAGAAGCACAGATACGCAGTATTTT | CASSGTARSTDTQYF
- | TRBJ1-6 | - | TRBV24-1 | TGTGCCACCAGCCTTGCCCCGGGAGGGGTAGGGTCACCCCTCCACTTT | CATSLAPGGVGSPLHF
- | TRBJ1-1 | - | TRBV27 | TGTGCCAGCAGTTTATCGTACCAGTCGAACACTGAAGCTTTCTTT | CASSLSYQSNTEAFF
once | TRBJ2-3 | - | TRBV5-6 | TGTGCCAGCAGCTTGGCTTCGGGACTCCCCGGGGCAGATACGCAGTATTTT | CASSLASGLPGADTQYF
- | TRBJ2-5 | - | TRBV5-4 | TGTGCCAGCAGCTGGATGAGGACAGCGCAAGAGACCCAGTACTTC | CASSWMRTAQETQYF
once | TRBJ2-4 | - | TRBV7-2 | TGTGCCAGCAGCTTAGCAGGGGTCAAAAACATTCAGTACTTC | CASSLAGVKNIQYF
- | TRBJ2-3 | TRBD1 | TRBV15 | TGTGCCACCAGCAAGGGACAGAACACAGATACGCAGTATTTT | CATSKGQNTDTQYF
once | TRBJ2-2 | - | TRBV6-6 | TGTGCCAGCACCCGGACAACCGGGGAGCTGTTTTTT | CASTRTTGELFF
- | TRBJ2-7 | - | TRBV7-9 | TGTGCCAGCAGCTTAGCAGGGGCAGTTACCTACGAGCAGTACTTC | CASSLAGAVTYEQYF
once | TRBJ1-2 | - | TRBV18 | TGTGCCAGCTCCGGGGAGTATGGAAGGTATGGCTACACCTTC | CASSGEYGRYGYTF
- | TRBJ1-5 | TRBD1 | TRBV2 | TGTGCCAGCGGGGACAGGGGAAGGAATCAGCCCCAGCATTTT | CASGDRGRNQPQHF
few | TRBJ2-5 | - | TRBV3-1/TRBV3-2 | TGTGCCAGCAGCCAATGGGGGCCCCAAGAGACCCAGTACTTC | CASSQWGPQETQYF
once | TRBJ2-5 | - | TRBV7-9 | TGTGCCAGCAGCTTTCCCGTAAGCGTAGAGACCCAGTACTTC | CASSFPVSVETQYF
once | TRBJ1-5 | TRBD1 | TRBV29-1 | TGCAGCGTCCAGACAGGGGGCGTCAATCAGCCCCAGCATTTT | CSVQTGGVNQPQHF
once | TRBJ2-5 | - | TRBV5-1 | TGCGCCAGCAGCTTGGACAGGGGACTCCAAGAGACCCAGTACTTC | CASSLDRGLQETQYF
- | TRBJ2-5 | TRBD2 | TRBV18 | TGTGCCAGCTCCCGGGGAGCGGGGGAAGAGACCCAGTACTTC | CASSRGAGEETQYF
few | TRBJ2-7 | TRBD1 | TRBV11-3 | TGTGCCAGCAGTTCTAATTTAGGACAGGGTGAAGAGCAGTACTTC | CASSSNLGQGEEQYF
- | TRBJ1-1 | - | TRBV6-5 | TGTGCCAGCAAAAGGGGGGGGGCGAACACTGAAGCTTTCTTT | CASKRGGANTEAFF
- | TRBJ2-6 | TRBD2 | TRBV4-2 | TGTGCCAGCTTGCTGACTAGCGGGGTGTTCTCTGGGGCCAACGTCCTGACTTTC | CASLLTSGVFSGANVLTF
- | TRBJ2-2 | - | TRBV4-1 | TGCGCCAGCAGCCCACGACAGGTTCCCGCGAACACCGGGGAGCTGTTTTTT | CASSPRQVPANTGELFF
- | TRBJ2-1 | - | TRBV7-9 | TGTGCCAGCAGCTTAGCGTGGCAGCTAGCCTACAATGAGCAGTTCTTC | CASSLAWQLAYNEQFF
- | TRBJ2-5 | - | TRBV5-1 | TGCGCCAGCAGCTTGGGTGACAGGATACAAGAGACCCAGTACTTC | CASSLGDRIQETQYF
- | TRBJ2-7 | - | TRBV29-1 | TGCAGCGTTGAGGAGGAGGACTACGAGCAGTACTTC | CSVEEEDYEQYF
- | TRBJ2-5 | TRBD2 | TRBV19 | TGTGCCAGTAGTCTGCGAGGCCAACTAGCGGGGGGCCAAGAGACCCAGTACTTC | CASSLRGQLAGGQETQYF
- | TRBJ2-4 | TRBD1 | TRBV19 | TGTGCCAGTAGTCCCCGCCTGGACAGGAAAAACATTCAGTACTTC | CASSPRLDRKNIQYF
- | TRBJ2-2 | TRBD1 | TRBV6-1 | TGTGCCAGCAGTGAAGGGTACAGGGGGCGCATGAACACCGGGGAGCTGTTTTTT | CASSEGYRGRMNTGELFF
- | TRBJ1-6 | TRBD1 | TRBV18 | TGTGCCAGCTCACCGGGACAGGCTAATTCACCCCTCCACTTT | CASSPGQANSPLHF
once | TRBJ1-2 | - | TRBV18 | TGTGCCAGCTCACCGGATAGCGGAGTCACCTTC | CASSPDSGVTF
- | TRBJ2-1 | TRBD1 | TRBV5-4 | TGTGCCAGCAGCAAAGAGGGACAGGGGGCGAATGAGCAGTTCTTC | CASSKEGQGANEQFF
- | TRBJ1-5 | TRBD1 | TRBV18 | TGTGCCAGCTCACACGGGACAGGCAATCAGCCCCAGCATTTT | CASSHGTGNQPQHF
- | TRBJ1-2 | - | TRBV5-1 | TGCGCCAGCAGCGCATCAGGGGTCTATGGCTACACCTTC | CASSASGVYGYTF
- | TRBJ2-2 | TRBD2 | TRBV27 | TGTGCCAGCAGTTTGCGACGACTAGCGGGGGGAGTTGTTGGCGGGGAGCTGTTTTTT | CASSLRRLAGGVVGGELFF
once | TRBJ1-5 | - | TRBV30 | TGTGCCTGGAGTGTACGGAGCGGCAATCAGCCCCAGCATTTT | CAWSVRSGNQPQHF
- | TRBJ1-4 | - | TRBV6-6 | TGTGCCAGCAGTTCAGACATGATGGGTGAAAAACTGTTTTTT | CASSSDMMGEKLFF
- | TRBJ1-2 | TRBD1 | TRBV12-3/TRBV12-4 | TGTGCCAGCAGTTTCGGACAGGGGGTTGGCTACACCTTC | CASSFGQGVGYTF
- | TRBJ1-3 | - | TRBV7-8 | TGTGCCAGCAGCTTTTATTCCAGGGGAGACTCTGGAAACACCATATATTTT | CASSFYSRGDSGNTIYF
- | TRBJ2-3 | - | TRBV29-1 | TGCAGCGTTGCTAGAACTAGCACAGATACGCAGTATTTT | CSVARTSTDTQYF
- | TRBJ2-3 | - | TRBV5-1 | TGCGCCAGCAGCTTGGAGCAATCCAGCACAGATACGCAGTATTTT | CASSLEQSSTDTQYF
- | TRBJ1-1 | - | TRBV29-1 | TGCAGCCCAAGGACACTGAACACTGAAGCTTTCTTT | CSPRTLNTEAFF
few | TRBJ2-7 | - | TRBV4-1 | TGCGCCAGCAGCCAAGGGCAGGGTGGAGACGAGCAGTACTTC | CASSQGQGGDEQYF